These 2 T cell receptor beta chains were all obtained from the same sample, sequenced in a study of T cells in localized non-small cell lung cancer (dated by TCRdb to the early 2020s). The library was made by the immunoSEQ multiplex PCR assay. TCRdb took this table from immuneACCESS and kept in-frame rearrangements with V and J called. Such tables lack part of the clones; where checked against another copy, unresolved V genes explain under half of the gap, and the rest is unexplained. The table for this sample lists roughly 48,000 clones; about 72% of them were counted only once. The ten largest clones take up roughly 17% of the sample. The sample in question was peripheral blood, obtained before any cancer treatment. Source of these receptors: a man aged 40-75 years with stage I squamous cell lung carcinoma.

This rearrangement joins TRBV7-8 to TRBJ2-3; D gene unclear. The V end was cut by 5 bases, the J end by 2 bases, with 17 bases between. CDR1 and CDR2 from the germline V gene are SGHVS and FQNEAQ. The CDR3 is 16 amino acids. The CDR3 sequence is CASSPRRTSTTDTQYF. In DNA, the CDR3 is TGTGCCAGCAGCCCTAGACGGACCTCCACCACAGATACGCAGTATTTT.

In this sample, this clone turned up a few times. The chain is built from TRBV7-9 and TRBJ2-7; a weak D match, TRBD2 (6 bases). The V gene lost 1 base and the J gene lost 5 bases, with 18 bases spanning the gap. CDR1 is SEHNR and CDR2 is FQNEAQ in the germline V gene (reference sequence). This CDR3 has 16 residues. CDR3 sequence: CASSLVLAARRDEQYF. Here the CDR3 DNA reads TGTGCCAGCAGCTTAGTCTTAGCGGCGCGCAGGGACGAGCAGTACTTC.